One and the same sample provided the 27 T cell receptor beta chains below, sequenced in a study of tumor T cells in aggressive B-cell lymphoma. Only in-frame clones appear in the TCRdb table, and some are missing; sequencing was by immunoSEQ multiplex PCR. The table lists roughly 1,200 clones, around 90% of them singletons. Material for sequencing was tumor tissue. All receptors derive from an adult with diffuse large B cell lymphoma.

V usage is TRBV9 and J usage is TRBJ1-2; no reliable D call. Germline lookup yields CDR1 SGDLS and CDR2 YYNGEE. This CDR3 region has 14 residues. Between the trimmed V and J ends, which lost 0 bases and 5 bases, there was a span of 11 bases. For the CDR3, the DNA is TGTGCCAGCAGCGTAGGCGGAGCCGGGTATGGCTACACCTTC. Translation gives CASSVGGAGYGYTF.

The V and J genes are TRBV6-5 and TRBJ1-2; maybe TRBD1 (6 bases). CDR3 length equals 15 residues. Trimming shortened V by 6 bases and J by 1 base, and 15 bases separated the two germline ends. In germline, CDR1 is MNHEY, CDR2 SVGAGI. The CDR3 coding sequence is TGTGCCAGCAGGTCGAAGGGGGTTAATAACTATGGCTACACCTTC. It translates to CASRSKGVNNYGYTF.

This clone occurred once. V and J are TRBV2 and TRBJ1-2; no clear D gene. The V end lost 1 base, the J end lost 3 bases, and 9 bases lay between the germline ends. This CDR3 comprises 14 residues. Germline assignment: CDR1 SNHLY and CDR2 FYNNEI. The CDR3 bases are TGTGCCAGCAGTGAAGGGAGGATTGACTATGGCTACACCTTC. Translating it yields CASSEGRIDYGYTF.

CDR3 sequence: CASSPKMTEAFF. The CDR3 DNA reads as TGTGCCAGCAGCCCCAAAATGACTGAAGCTTTCTTT. The rearrangement uses TRBV7-9 and TRBJ1-1; no clear D gene. Per the germline V gene, CDR1 is SEHNR and CDR2 is FQNEAQ (reference sequence). Trimming removed 5 bases from V and 5 bases from J, with 9 bases in between. The CDR3 spans 12 residues.

The chain couples TRBV19 to TRBJ1-1, with 10 bases aligning to TRBD1. The CDR3 totals 13 residues. Trimming cost V 6 bases and J 3 bases; bases outside gene matches: 1. Germline V gene data show CDR1 as LNHDA and CDR2 as SQIVND (reference sequence). CDR3 sequence: CASSGTGDTEAFF. CDR3 nucleotide sequence: TGTGCCAGTAGCGGGACAGGGGACACTGAAGCTTTCTTT.

The chain recombines TRBV11-1 with TRBJ1-1; 9 nucleotides align to TRBD1. The CDR3 runs to 14 residues. Trimming removed 4 bases from V and 5 bases from J; junction bases left unmatched: 5. CDR1 SGHAT and CDR2 FQDESV come from the germline V gene (reference sequence). The CDR3 DNA reads as TGTGCCAGCAGCTACCGGACAGGGGAGACTGAAGCTTTCTTT. Its protein is CASSYRTGETEAFF.

This clone occurred a few times. This chain joins TRBV9 and TRBJ1-2; 9 bases fit TRBD1. CDR1 is SGDLS and CDR2 is YYNGEE in the germline V gene. This CDR3 has 16 residues. The V segment lost 4 bases and the J segment 1 base; nucleotides outside the gene matches: 8. CDR3 sequence reads: CASSRGGTGINYGYTF. CDR3 nucleotides: TGTGCCAGCAGCCGTGGCGGGACAGGGATTAACTATGGCTACACCTTC.

V gene TRBV7-9 combines with J gene TRBJ2-2; maybe TRBD1 (6 bases). CDR3 length: 12 residues. The germline V gene has CDR1 SEHNR and CDR2 FQNEAQ (reference sequence). The germline V and J ends were trimmed by 9 bases and 1 base, with 6 bases remaining between them. CDR3 in DNA: TGTGCCAGAGGGGGGAACACCGGGGAGCTGTTTTTT. This translates into CARGGNTGELFF.

The genes are TRBV2 and TRBJ1-1, with 7 bases that match TRBD1. The CDR3 has 14 amino acids. V lost 5 bases and J lost 1; bases outside the gene matches: 4. The germline CDR1 and CDR2 sequences are SNHLY and FYNNEI. DNA of the CDR3: TGTGCCAGCAGTCCCCAGGGGGGGAACACTGAAGCTTTCTTT. It specifies CASSPQGGNTEAFF. Combining the CDR3 with reference TRBV2 and TRBJ1-1 gives the whole variable domain EPEVTQTPSHQVTQMGQEVILRCVPISNHLYFYWYRQILGQKVEFLVSFYNNEISEKSEIFDDQFSVERPDGSNFTLKIRSTKLEDSAMYFCASSPQGGNTEAFFGQGTRLTVV.

The V and J genes are TRBV13 and TRBJ2-1, with 7 bases identical to TRBD1. Germline loops: CDR1 PRHDT, CDR2 FYEKMQ (reference sequence). V lost 6 bases, J lost 9 bases, and 14 bases stayed unmatched. This CDR3 is built from 15 residues. The CDR3 DNA reads TGTGCCAGCAGAATTCGGGACAGTACTAGGGCTGAGCAGTTCTTC. It translates to CASRIRDSTRAEQFF.

The chain carries TRBV13 and TRBJ1-6, with D perhaps TRBD1 (6 bases). CDR1 is PRHDT, CDR2 FYEKMQ, per germline (reference sequence). The CDR3 is 14 residues long. The V end lost 3 bases, the J end lost 9 bases, and 12 bases lay between the germline ends. CDR3 amino acids: CASSFKGVASPLHF. In DNA form, the CDR3 reads TGTGCCAGCAGCTTTAAGGGGGTTGCTTCACCCCTCCACTTT.

This chain uses TRBV7-2 with TRBJ1-4, with TRBD1 identical over 8 bases. The V gene end was trimmed by 1 base and the J gene end by 7 bases; junction bases not matched to a gene: 2. The CDR3 covers 14 residues. Germline V gene sequence: CDR1 SGHTA, CDR2 FQGNSA. This CDR3 is CASSLDRGTEKLFF. CDR3 coding DNA: TGTGCCAGCAGCTTAGACAGGGGGACTGAAAAACTGTTTTTT.

This rearrangement joins TRBV30 to TRBJ2-6, with D possibly matching TRBD2 (6 bases). CDR1 and CDR2 (germline): GTSNPN, SVGIG (reference sequence). CDR3 length equals 17 residues. The germline V and J ends were trimmed by 8 bases and 0 bases, with 20 bases remaining between them. The CDR3 nucleotides are TGTGCCCATAGCTGGGGCGGGGCCATCTCTGGGGCCAACGTCCTGACTTTC. This translates into CAHSWGGAISGANVLTF.

J is TRBJ1-2 and V is TRBV29-1; 7 bases line up with TRBD1. This CDR3 contains 12 residues. The V gene end was trimmed by 7 bases and the J gene end by 8 bases; junction bases not matched to a gene: 10. Germline V gene sequence: CDR1 SQVTM, CDR2 ANQGSEA. CDR3 amino acids: CSDGDRGGGYTF. For the CDR3, the DNA is TGCAGCGACGGGGACAGAGGAGGGGGCTACACCTTC.

This clone was found once. The chain joins TRBV11-2 to TRBJ1-3, with 7 bases fitting TRBD1. Germline CDR1 and CDR2: SGHAT and FQNNGV. The length of the CDR3 is 15 residues. The V gene end was trimmed by 6 bases and the J gene end by 6 bases; junction bases not matched to a gene: 11. CDR3 sequence reads: CASRRQGYLLNTIYF. The CDR3 nucleotides read TGTGCCAGCAGAAGACAGGGATATCTTTTAAACACCATATATTTT.

The V and J genes are TRBV6-4 and TRBJ2-1; tentatively, D is TRBD2 (6 bases). The CDR3 is 13 residues long. Per germline, CDR1 MRHNA and CDR2 SNTAGT. V lost 4 bases to trimming and J lost 8 bases, with 12 bases between them. The CDR3 region is CASSVLSSDEQFF. CDR3 in DNA: TGTGCCAGCAGTGTTCTGTCTAGCGATGAGCAGTTCTTC.

The V and J genes are TRBV12-5 and TRBJ2-2; 10 bases map to TRBD1. Looked up from germline, CDR1 is LGHNT and CDR2 is FRNRAP. V lost 5 bases to trimming and J lost 4 bases; unmatched junction nucleotides: 4. The CDR3 totals 15 residues. The CDR3 coding sequence is TGTGCTAGTGGTCGGGGGACAGGGGCCACCGGGGAGCTGTTTTTT. This translates into CASGRGTGATGELFF.

The chain recombines TRBV11-1 with TRBJ2-1, with a possible D match to TRBD1 (5 bases). V gave up 4 bases and J gave up 10 bases, with 26 bases separating them. The length of the CDR3 is 17 residues. CDR1 and CDR2 from the germline V gene are SGHAT and FQDESV (reference sequence). The CDR3 sequence: CASSWGVLDQGKDEQFF. The CDR3 coding sequence is TGTGCCAGCAGCTGGGGTGTATTAGACCAGGGAAAAGACGAGCAGTTCTTC.

The chain joins TRBV7-8 to TRBJ1-2; no firm D call. Germline V gives CDR1 SGHVS, CDR2 FQNEAQ. The CDR3 is 13 residues long. Trimming shortened V by 5 bases and J by 4 bases, and 11 bases separated the two germline ends. CDR3 sequence (DNA): TGTGCCAGCAGCGAAGAGGGATCCTATGGCTACACCTTC. This codes for CASSEEGSYGYTF. The full variable domain, completed using reference TRBV7-8 and TRBJ1-2, is GAGVSQSPRYKVAKRGQDVALRCDPISGHVSLFWYQQALGQGPEFLTYFQNEAQLDKSGLPSDRFFAERPEGSVSTLKIQRTQQEDSAVYLCASSEEGSYGYTFGSGTRLTVV.

This clone occurred a few times. This chain links TRBV27 with TRBJ1-2; 7 positions match TRBD1. V lost 6 bases and J lost 3; bases outside the gene matches: 4. The CDR3 runs to 13 residues. Germline V gene data show CDR1 as MNHEY and CDR2 as SMNVEV (reference sequence). CDR3 sequence (DNA): TGTGCCAGCAGCTCGGGACAGTACTATGGCTACACCTTC. This translates into CASSSGQYYGYTF.

V gene TRBV28 combines with J gene TRBJ1-1; no clear D. This CDR3 is built from 15 residues. Trimming removed 3 bases from V and 6 bases from J, with 17 bases in between. The germline V gene encodes CDR1 MDHEN and CDR2 SYDVKM. The CDR3 nucleotides read TGTGCCAGCAGTTTGGGTTCGGGTTGGTTTGCTGAAGCTTTCTTT. It codes for CASSLGSGWFAEAFF.

The gene calls are TRBV19 and TRBJ1-5; 7 positions agree with TRBD1. V lost 9 bases to trimming and J lost 2 bases; unmatched junction nucleotides: 10. Per germline, CDR1 LNHDA and CDR2 SQIVND (reference sequence). The CDR3 is 15 amino acids. The DNA for the CDR3 is TGTGCCAGCAGACAGGGAGGTGGGGGCAATCAGCCCCAGCATTTT. Its protein product is CASRQGGGGNQPQHF.

This chain connects TRBV9 to TRBJ1-6; a possible D gene is TRBD1 (6 bases). The CDR3 consists of 14 residues. The V gene lost 7 bases and the J gene lost 9 bases, with 17 bases spanning the gap. Germline assignment: CDR1 SGDLS and CDR2 YYNGEE. This CDR3 is CASGDGQQPSPLHF. Here the CDR3 DNA reads TGTGCCAGCGGCGACGGACAGCAACCTTCACCCCTCCACTTT.

The chain employs TRBV28 and TRBJ1-1; D is uncertain. Germline V gives CDR1 MDHEN, CDR2 SYDVKM. V was clipped by 3 bases and J by 6 bases, with 11 bases between them. The CDR3 loop spans 13 amino acids. The CDR3 DNA sequence: TGTGCCAGCAGTTTCGGAAGGGAGGCTGAAGCTTTCTTT. It encodes CASSFGREAEAFF.

J is TRBJ1-6 and V is TRBV27; TRBD1 might be the D (6 bases). Trimming removed 2 bases from V and 10 bases from J, with 15 bases in between. The CDR3 is 15 residues long. Germline V gene sequence: CDR1 MNHEY, CDR2 SMNVEV (reference sequence). Written as DNA, the CDR3 is TGTGCCAGCAGTTTAACGGGACACGCGAGGTCACCCCTCCACTTT. The encoded protein is CASSLTGHARSPLHF.

This clone came up once. The gene calls are TRBV7-6 and TRBJ2-2; no clear D. Germline CDR1 and CDR2: SGHVS and FNYEAQ. V lost 6 bases and J lost 2, with 10 bases in between. The CDR3 has 14 amino acids. CDR3 loop: CASSSGSNTGELFF. CDR3 in DNA: TGTGCCAGCAGTTCGGGTTCCAACACCGGGGAGCTGTTTTTT.

This chain connects TRBV6-5 to TRBJ1-6, with a tentative D call TRBD1 (6 bases). Germline V CDR1 and CDR2: MNHEY, SVGAGI. This CDR3 has 16 residues. Trimming stripped 0 bases from V and 5 bases from J, with 11 bases between. This CDR3 is CASSYSVTGNNSPLHF. The CDR3 DNA is TGTGCCAGCAGTTACTCAGTGACAGGCAATAATTCACCCCTCCACTTT.